These T cell receptor beta chains were read from a single sample in a study of cytomegalovirus exposure and HLA in healthy donors. The assay was immunoSEQ multiplex PCR, and TCRdb's table has in-frame clones only and misses some. The sample shows 110,000 to 150,000 clones, 94% of them seen only once. Sequencing used PBMCs. These receptors all come from a man between 18 and 35 years old in good health and CMV-seropositive. Both conserved end residues are part of each CDR3. Fields, in order: CDR3 protein, CDR3 DNA, clone size, J gene, V gene, D gene. A D gene is named only where the DNA matches it firmly. Only part of the rows carry a size: once, few, many, or a class if the clone is expanded.

CDR3 protein: CASSLAASTDTQYF
CDR3 DNA: TGTGCCAGCAGCCTAGCGGCCAGCACAGATACGCAGTATTTT
clone size: .
J gene: TRBJ2-3
V gene: TRBV7-2
D gene: TRBD2

CDR3 protein: CASSGLAGEEELFF
CDR3 DNA: TGTGCCAGCAGTGGACTAGCGGGAGAGGAGGAGCTGTTTTTT
clone size: once
J gene: TRBJ2-2
V gene: TRBV7-3
D gene: TRBD2

CDR3 protein: CSVWQGISYEQYF
CDR3 DNA: TGCAGCGTATGGCAGGGGATTTCTTACGAGCAGTACTTC
clone size: .
J gene: TRBJ2-7
V gene: TRBV29-1
D gene: .

CDR3 protein: CASSSRANTGELFF
CDR3 DNA: TGCGCCAGCAGCTCCAGGGCGAACACCGGGGAGCTGTTTTTT
clone size: .
J gene: TRBJ2-2
V gene: TRBV5-1
D gene: .

CDR3 protein: CASSGTSGTYNEQFF
CDR3 DNA: TGTGCCAGCAGCGGCACTAGCGGGACCTACAATGAGCAGTTCTTC
clone size: .
J gene: TRBJ2-1
V gene: TRBV5-4
D gene: TRBD2

CDR3 protein: CASSLEGARGYTF
CDR3 DNA: TGCGCCAGCAGCTTGGAGGGGGCGAGGGGCTACACCTTC
clone size: once
J gene: TRBJ1-2
V gene: TRBV5-1
D gene: TRBD1

CDR3 protein: CSVDNQGATEAFF
CDR3 DNA: TGCAGCGTAGACAATCAGGGGGCCACTGAAGCTTTCTTT
clone size: .
J gene: TRBJ1-1
V gene: TRBV29-1
D gene: TRBD1

CDR3 protein: CASSLGGDTTYEQYF
CDR3 DNA: TGTGCCAGCAGCTTGGGAGGCGACACTACCTACGAGCAGTACTTC
clone size: .
J gene: TRBJ2-7
V gene: TRBV7-8
D gene: .

CDR3 protein: CASSLVAGGYTF
CDR3 DNA: TGCGCCAGCAGCTTGGTTGCGGGGGGCTACACCTTC
clone size: .
J gene: TRBJ1-2
V gene: TRBV5-1
D gene: .

CDR3 protein: CASSWEGEKLFF
CDR3 DNA: TGTGCCAGCAGCTGGGAGGGTGAAAAACTGTTTTTT
clone size: .
J gene: TRBJ1-4
V gene: TRBV11-2
D gene: .

CDR3 protein: CASSLAGDSYEQYF
CDR3 DNA: TGCGCCAGCAGCTTAGCGGGAGACAGCTACGAGCAGTACTTC
clone size: .
J gene: TRBJ2-7
V gene: TRBV5-1
D gene: TRBD2

CDR3 protein: CASSFPRNAQGAFTGELFF
CDR3 DNA: TGTGCCAGCAGCTTCCCCCGCAATGCTCAGGGGGCGTTCACCGGGGAGCTGTTTTTT
clone size: .
J gene: TRBJ2-2
V gene: TRBV11-2
D gene: TRBD1

CDR3 protein: CASSVGLAGPPGNEQFF
CDR3 DNA: TGTGCCAGCAGCGTAGGACTAGCGGGGCCTCCCGGGAATGAGCAGTTCTTC
clone size: .
J gene: TRBJ2-1
V gene: TRBV9
D gene: TRBD2

CDR3 protein: CASSLMQAQETQYF
CDR3 DNA: TGTGCCAGCAGTCTAATGCAGGCGCAAGAGACCCAGTACTTC
clone size: .
J gene: TRBJ2-5
V gene: TRBV2
D gene: .

CDR3 protein: CASSLNSGGQETQYF
CDR3 DNA: TGTGCCAGCAGCTTGAATTCCGGGGGCCAAGAGACCCAGTACTTC
clone size: .
J gene: TRBJ2-5
V gene: TRBV5-6
D gene: .

CDR3 protein: CASSYGTSVNEQFF
CDR3 DNA: TGTGCCAGCAGTTACGGGACTAGTGTAAATGAGCAGTTCTTC
clone size: .
J gene: TRBJ2-1
V gene: TRBV6-6
D gene: TRBD2